The clone carrying this T cell receptor beta chain has a handful of counts. Its antigen is not known. The sample is drawn from a study of T cells after yellow fever vaccination. General study findings and limits: Abundant bulk-population clonotypes could contaminate the FACS-sorted repertoires.

MiXCR was run by TCRdb on the 5' RACE reads, yielding one entry per CDR3 protein. The table lists approximately 550,000 distinct CDR3 sequences, less than 20% of them singletons. Trimming stripped 0 bases from V and 6 bases from J, with 6 bases between. Germline CDR1 reads ENHRY; CDR2 reads SYGVKD. The CDR3 runs 13 residues. The source was PBMCs, collected 15 days after the yellow fever booster vaccination. The receptor was derived from a man aged 30 to 45 who received the YFV17D yellow fever vaccine. The V gene is TRBV10-3, the J gene TRBJ1-5, with unresolved D. The CDR3: CAISESMGQPQHF. CDR3 DNA sequence: TGTGCCATCAGTGAGTCGATGGGTCAGCCCCAGCATTTT.